The 18 T cell receptor beta chains in this list originate from one sample, sequenced in a study of cytomegalovirus exposure and HLA in healthy donors. This PCR relied on a set of 60 Vbeta primers and 13 Jbeta primers. Generated by immunoSEQ multiplex PCR, the TCRdb table keeps only in-frame clones and is missing some. The sample has 120,000 to 150,000 clones, 76% seen once. Sequenced sample: PBMCs. These TCRs come from a man aged 40-49 years in good health and CMV-seronegative.

This sequence joins TRBV5-5 and TRBJ1-3; a possible D gene is TRBD1 (5 bases). The CDR3 contains 14 residues. Trimming removed 1 base at V and 2 bases at J, with 7 bases between. Germline CDR1 and CDR2: SGHKS and YYEKEE (reference sequence). The CDR3 loop is CASSLTGAGNTIYF. The CDR3 bases are TGTGCCAGCAGCTTGACAGGCGCTGGAAACACCATATATTTT. Full variable domain (remainder filled in from reference TRBV5-5 and TRBJ1-3): DAGVTQSPTHLIKTRGQQVTLRCSPISGHKSVSWYQQVLGQGPQFIFQYYEKEERGRGNFPDRFSARQFPNYSSELNVNALLLGDSALYLCASSLTGAGNTIYFGEGSWLTVV.

The chain uses TRBV6-5 and TRBJ2-7; weak D call: TRBD1 (5 bases). The germline CDR1 and CDR2 sequences are MNHEY and SVGAGI. The CDR3 has 16 amino acids. V lost 4 bases, J lost 0 bases, and 16 bases lay in between. CDR3 bases: TGTGCCAGCAGTTTAGGCCAGGGTTTAAGCTCCTACGAGCAGTACTTC. Its translation is CASSLGQGLSSYEQYF.

This clone came up a few times. The chain has TRBV11-1 and TRBJ2-7; D perhaps matches TRBD2 (6 bases). V shed 5 bases and J shed 6 bases, with 14 bases lying between them. The CDR3 has 13 amino acids. The germline V gene has CDR1 SGHAT and CDR2 FQDESV (reference sequence). CDR3 residues: CASSPLGGSEQYF. DNA for the CDR3: TGTGCCAGCAGCCCTTTGGGGGGATCCGAGCAGTACTTC.

This chain links TRBV6-5 with TRBJ2-3; 7 bases align to TRBD2. The germline CDR1 and CDR2 sequences are MNHEY and SVGAGI. The CDR3 has 15 residues. Trimming took 2 bases from V and 2 from J; bases not matched to a gene: 4. CDR3 residues: CASSYAGGITDTQYF. The CDR3 nucleotides are TGTGCCAGCAGTTACGCCGGGGGGATCACAGATACGCAGTATTTT.

The chain recombines TRBV6-1 with TRBJ2-5; TRBD1 aligns across 8 bases. The J segment lost 5 bases and the V segment lost 4 bases, leaving 6 bases of the junction unmatched. CDR3 length equals 14 residues. Germline CDR1 is MNHNS and CDR2 is SASEGT. The CDR3 DNA reads as TGTGCCAGCAGTGGGAGACAGGGGACCGAGACCCAGTACTTC. Protein sequence: CASSGRQGTETQYF.

The V gene is TRBV28, the J gene TRBJ2-7, with D maybe TRBD1 (5 bases). The germline V gene has CDR1 MDHEN and CDR2 SYDVKM. The CDR3 spans 13 residues. Trimming stripped 7 bases from V and 4 bases from J, with 14 bases between. The DNA of the CDR3 is TGTGCCAGCACCCCAGGGATATCATACGAGCAGTACTTC. Translated, it gives CASTPGISYEQYF. Supplemented by reference TRBV28 and TRBJ2-7, the full variable domain reads DVKVTQSSRYLVKRTGEKVFLECVQDMDHENMFWYRQDPGLGLRLIYFSYDVKMKEKGDIPEGYSVSREKKERFSLILESASTNQTSMYLCASTPGISYEQYFGPGTRLTVT.

V and J are TRBV5-1 and TRBJ2-5; the match to TRBD1 covers 8 bases. The CDR3 is 12 amino acids. Per germline, CDR1 SGHRS and CDR2 YFSETQ. Trimming cost V 6 bases and J 5 bases; bases outside gene matches: 3. For the CDR3, the DNA is TGCGCCAGCACAGGGGGCTTGGAGACCCAGTACTTC. Translated, it gives CASTGGLETQYF.

This clone was recorded a few times. The chain employs TRBV4-1 and TRBJ2-7, with D possibly matching TRBD1 (5 bases). Germline CDR1 and CDR2: MGHRA and YSYEKL. This CDR3 has 15 residues. Trimming took 0 bases from V and 1 from J, leaving 10 bases between them. The CDR3 DNA reads TGCGCCAGCAGCCAAGAGGCAGGGATTTCCTACGAGCAGTACTTC. Translation: CASSQEAGISYEQYF.

This clone was seen more than once but under ten times. The V gene is TRBV27, the J gene TRBJ1-5, with 7 bases matching TRBD1. V gave up 1 base and J gave up 2 bases; unmatched junction bases: 14. This CDR3 is built from 19 residues. The V gene's germline CDR1 is MNHEY and CDR2 SMNVEV (reference sequence). CDR3 in amino acids: CASSLYSSTGRFRNQPQHF. The CDR3 DNA reads TGTGCCAGCAGTTTATATTCTTCGACAGGGAGATTTCGCAATCAGCCCCAGCATTTT.

This chain links TRBV19 with TRBJ2-7; 7 nucleotides line up with TRBD1. The CDR3 consists of 13 residues. V lost 5 bases and J lost 2; bases outside the gene matches: 3. Germline-derived CDR1 and CDR2 are LNHDA and SQIVND (reference sequence). The CDR3 sequence is CASSATGTYEQYF. The CDR3 nucleotides are TGTGCCAGTAGTGCGACAGGGACCTACGAGCAGTACTTC.

The chain employs TRBV11-2 and TRBJ2-7, with 11 bases identical to TRBD2. CDR1 is SGHAT, CDR2 FQNNGV, per germline. The CDR3 has 16 amino acids. With V trimmed by 5 bases and J by 0 bases, 6 bases remained unmatched. CDR3 residues: CASSPRTSGSSYEQYF. CDR3 sequence (DNA): TGTGCCAGCAGCCCTCGAACTAGCGGGAGCTCCTACGAGCAGTACTTC.

This chain links TRBV6-1 with TRBJ2-5; possible D gene TRBD1, 5 bases. The tail of the sequence fits TRBJ2-7 better, so the J call may be wrong. Per the germline V gene, CDR1 is MNHNS and CDR2 is SASEGT. The CDR3 consists of 15 residues. In nucleotides, the CDR3 is TGTGCCAGCAGTGCCACAGGAGACTCCTCCTACGAGCAGTACTTC. This codes for CASSATGDSSYEQYF.

The chain is built from TRBV2 and TRBJ1-2; TRBD1 might be the D (5 bases). Germline V gene data show CDR1 as SNHLY and CDR2 as FYNNEI. The CDR3 sequence is 15 residues long. Trimming removed 0 bases at V and 4 bases at J, with 12 bases between. This chain's CDR3 is CASSEAPPGVYGYTF. The CDR3 DNA follows: TGTGCCAGCAGTGAAGCGCCCCCGGGGGTCTATGGCTACACCTTC. Based on the CDR3 plus reference TRBV2 and TRBJ1-2, the full variable domain is EPEVTQTPSHQVTQMGQEVILRCVPISNHLYFYWYRQILGQKVEFLVSFYNNEISEKSEIFDDQFSVERPDGSNFTLKIRSTKLEDSAMYFCASSEAPPGVYGYTFGSGTRLTVV.

This chain uses TRBV19 with TRBJ2-2; D is perhaps TRBD2 (5 bases). V dropped 10 bases and J dropped 1 base, with 13 bases sitting between them. The germline gives CDR1 LNHDA, CDR2 SQIVND (reference sequence). The CDR3 is 14 amino acids. The DNA of the CDR3 is TGTGCCATCAGGAGGCAGGAGAACACCGGGGAGCTGTTTTTT. Amino acid sequence: CAIRRQENTGELFF.

V is TRBV4-1 and J is TRBJ2-7; TRBD1 matches at 7 bases. V lost 5 bases and J lost 4; bases outside the gene matches: 11. CDR1 and CDR2 (germline): MGHRA, YSYEKL. The CDR3 has 15 residues. The CDR3 is CASSLGQALSYEQYF. In DNA form, the CDR3 reads TGCGCCAGCAGCTTAGGACAGGCCCTTTCTTACGAGCAGTACTTC.

This chain connects TRBV4-1 to TRBJ1-5; TRBD1 agrees at 8 bases. J lost 6 bases, V lost 8 bases, and 6 bases had no gene match. Germline V CDR1 and CDR2: MGHRA, YSYEKL. There are 13 residues in the CDR3. The CDR3 loop reads CASSGGFGQPQHF. In nucleotides, the CDR3 is TGCGCCAGCTCAGGGGGCTTCGGTCAGCCCCAGCATTTT.

The genes are TRBV7-9 and TRBJ2-2, with 11 bases aligning to TRBD1. V was clipped by 5 bases and J by 6 bases; unmatched bases: 5. Germline CDR1 is SEHNR and CDR2 is FQNEAQ (reference sequence). The CDR3 length is 15 residues. CDR3 loop: CASSRTGGGAGELFF. In DNA, the CDR3 is TGTGCCAGCAGCCGGACAGGGGGCGGTGCCGGGGAGCTGTTTTTT.

The rearrangement joins TRBV4-2 to TRBJ1-2; 11 bases line up with TRBD1. Germline assignment: CDR1 LGHNA and CDR2 YNFKEQ. V dropped 1 base and J dropped 4; count of bases not matched to a gene: 14. The CDR3 runs 19 residues. DNA for the CDR3: TGTGCCAGCAGCCAAGCGGGACAGGGGGAAATTGGGCTTGGCTATGGCTACACCTTC. It encodes CASSQAGQGEIGLGYGYTF.